This T cell receptor (beta chain) emerged from a study of T cells expressing NK-cell markers. Study-level information: From sorted CD3+CD56+NKG2C+, CD3+CD56+NKG2C- and CD3+CD56-NKG2C+ T cells came the TCR beta repertoires. The study sequenced eight donors, seven HCMV-seropositive and one seronegative. Study-wide results and limits: The HCMV specificity of the expanded NKG2C+ T cell clones stayed unresolved.

This CDR3 has 13 amino acids. Germline values: CDR1 MGHDK, CDR2 SYGVNS. A remark on this clonotype: Its antigen is not known.

The cDNA for TCR beta came from 5'RACE template switching with UMIs. One entry per CDR3 protein, without DNA, is what TCRdb gives after re-calling the 5' RACE reads. The sample table includes about 180,000 distinct CDR3 sequences. The sequence was obtained from a man aged 18-70 years in good health. The source material was blood T cells: a sorted CD56 or NKG2C T cell subset, CD4+ or CD8+ T cells, or bulk PBMC T cells (not recorded which). The V gene is TRBV25-1, the J gene TRBJ1-2; the TRBD1 assignment by TCRdb is unverifiable without DNA. CDR3 region: CASTGSGFYGYTF.